This TCR beta chain emerged from a study of T cell repertoires in cytomegalovirus infection. Study background: Signatures in public TCR beta sequences pointed to both CMV infection and matching HLA type. Overall study results and limits: Cumulative frequency of public TCR beta families picked out carriers of CMV plus the relevant HLA. CMV-specific HLA-C-restricted TCR beta clonotypes dominated the ex vivo response.

This clonotype was seen a few times. Its cognate antigen is unknown. TCRdb itself ran the reads through MiXCR, one entry per CDR3 protein. The table shows approximately 150,000 distinct CDR3 sequences, with over 15% occurring only once. The CDR3 is 15 residues long. Germline loops: CDR1 SEHNR, CDR2 FQNEAQ (reference sequence). J gave up 3 bases and V 8 bases, and 11 bases lay outside the gene matches. The chain recombines TRBV7-9 with TRBJ2-7; 9 nucleotides match TRBD1. The specimen was CD8+ T cells from PBMCs. The TCR originated in a human donor in good health (CMV status not recorded). Some clones in this sample may be carry-over from other donors' samples. DNA for the CDR3: TGTGCCAGCTCCCCTCGGGACAGGGAGATCTACGAGCAGTACTTC. This gives the protein CASSPRDREIYEQYF.